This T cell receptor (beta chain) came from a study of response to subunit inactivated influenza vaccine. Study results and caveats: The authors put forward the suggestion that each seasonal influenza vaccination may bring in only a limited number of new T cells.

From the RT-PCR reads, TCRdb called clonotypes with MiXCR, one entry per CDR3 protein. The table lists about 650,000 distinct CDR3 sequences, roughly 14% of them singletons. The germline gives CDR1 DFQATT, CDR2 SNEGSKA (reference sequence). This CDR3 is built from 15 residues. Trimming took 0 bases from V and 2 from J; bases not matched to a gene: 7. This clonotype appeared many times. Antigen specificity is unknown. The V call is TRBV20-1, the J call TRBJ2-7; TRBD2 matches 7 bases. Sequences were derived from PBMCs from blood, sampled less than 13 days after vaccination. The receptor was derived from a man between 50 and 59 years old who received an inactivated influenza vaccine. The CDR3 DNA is TGCAGTGCTAGAGATGCGGGGGAAAGTACCTACGAGCAGTACTTC. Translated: CSARDAGESTYEQYF.